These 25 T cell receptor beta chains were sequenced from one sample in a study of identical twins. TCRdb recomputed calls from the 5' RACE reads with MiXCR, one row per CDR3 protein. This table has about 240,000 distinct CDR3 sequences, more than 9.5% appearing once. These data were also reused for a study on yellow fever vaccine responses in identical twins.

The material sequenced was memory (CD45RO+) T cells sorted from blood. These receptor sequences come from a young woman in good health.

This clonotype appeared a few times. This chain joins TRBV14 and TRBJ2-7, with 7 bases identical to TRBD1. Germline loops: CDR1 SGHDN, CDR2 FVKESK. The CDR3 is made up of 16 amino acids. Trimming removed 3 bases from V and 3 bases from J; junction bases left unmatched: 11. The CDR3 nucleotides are TGTGCCAGCAGCCACCTTGGACAGGCGAACTTCTACGAGCAGTACTTC. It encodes CASSHLGQANFYEQYF.

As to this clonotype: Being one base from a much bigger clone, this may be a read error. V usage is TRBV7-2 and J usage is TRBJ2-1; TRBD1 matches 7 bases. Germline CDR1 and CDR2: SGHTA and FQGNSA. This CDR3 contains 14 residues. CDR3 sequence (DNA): TGTGCCAGCAGCACCAGACAGGGTCGGGGTGAGCAGCTCTTC. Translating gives CASSTRQGRGEQLF.

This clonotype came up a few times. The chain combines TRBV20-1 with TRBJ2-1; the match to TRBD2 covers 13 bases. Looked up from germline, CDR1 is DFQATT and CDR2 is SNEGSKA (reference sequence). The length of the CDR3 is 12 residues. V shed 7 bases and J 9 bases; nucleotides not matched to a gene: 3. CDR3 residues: CSGTSGSLEQFF. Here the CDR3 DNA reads TGCAGTGGGACTAGCGGGAGTCTTGAGCAGTTCTTC.

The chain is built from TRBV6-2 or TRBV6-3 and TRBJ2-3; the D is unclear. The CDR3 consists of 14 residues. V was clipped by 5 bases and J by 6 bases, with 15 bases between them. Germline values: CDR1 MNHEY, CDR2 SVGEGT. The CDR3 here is CASSRGSHPDTQYF. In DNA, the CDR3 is TGTGCCAGCAGTCGCGGCTCCCACCCCGATACGCAGTATTTT.

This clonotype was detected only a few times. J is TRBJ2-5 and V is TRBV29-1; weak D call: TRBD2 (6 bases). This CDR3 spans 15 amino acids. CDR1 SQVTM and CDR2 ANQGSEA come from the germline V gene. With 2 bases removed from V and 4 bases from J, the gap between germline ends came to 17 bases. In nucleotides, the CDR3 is TGCAGCGTTGAAATCACGCCCAGCGGGTCAGAGACCCAGTACTTC. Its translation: CSVEITPSGSETQYF.

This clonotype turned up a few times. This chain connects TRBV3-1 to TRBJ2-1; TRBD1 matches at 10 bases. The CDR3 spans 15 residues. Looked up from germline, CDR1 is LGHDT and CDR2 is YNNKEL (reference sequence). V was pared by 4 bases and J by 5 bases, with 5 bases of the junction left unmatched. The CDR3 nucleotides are TGTGCCAGCAGCCCCCGGGACAGGGGTAACAATGAGCAGTTCTTC. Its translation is CASSPRDRGNNEQFF.

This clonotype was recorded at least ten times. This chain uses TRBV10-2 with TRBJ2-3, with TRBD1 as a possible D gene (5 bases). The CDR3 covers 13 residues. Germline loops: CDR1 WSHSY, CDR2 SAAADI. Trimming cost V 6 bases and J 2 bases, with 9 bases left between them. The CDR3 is CASRGRNTDTQYF. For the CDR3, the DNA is TGCGCCAGCAGGGGGCGGAACACAGATACGCAGTATTTT.

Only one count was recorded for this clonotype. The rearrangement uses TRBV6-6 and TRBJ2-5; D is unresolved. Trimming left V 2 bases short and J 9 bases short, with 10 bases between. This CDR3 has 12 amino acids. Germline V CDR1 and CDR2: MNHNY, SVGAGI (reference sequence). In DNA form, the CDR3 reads TGTGCCAGCAGTTACGGTCCGTTGGCCCAGTACTTC. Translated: CASSYGPLAQYF.

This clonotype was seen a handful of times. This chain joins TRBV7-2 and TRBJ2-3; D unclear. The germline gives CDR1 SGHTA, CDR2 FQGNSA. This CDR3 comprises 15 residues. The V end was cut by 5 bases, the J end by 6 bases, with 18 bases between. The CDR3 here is CASSPRQTSSDTQYF. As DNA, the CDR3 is TGTGCCAGCAGCCCCCGGCAGACTTCCTCGGATACGCAGTATTTT.

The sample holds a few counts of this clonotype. DNA for the CDR3: TGTGCCATCAGGGGACTAGCGGAATACAATGAGCAGTTCTTC. It specifies CAIRGLAEYNEQFF. The chain employs TRBV10-3 and TRBJ2-1, with 11 bases that match TRBD2. V shed 6 bases, J shed 4 bases, and the junction held 2 bases outside the gene matches. CDR3 length: 14 amino acids. From germline, CDR1 is ENHRY and CDR2 SYGVKD.

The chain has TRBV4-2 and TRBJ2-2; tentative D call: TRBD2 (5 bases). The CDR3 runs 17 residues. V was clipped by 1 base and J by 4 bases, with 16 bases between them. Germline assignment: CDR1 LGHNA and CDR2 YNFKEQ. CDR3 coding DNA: TGTGCCAGCAGCCAAGCCCCCGGAGAGGCGGGCACCGGGGAGCTGTTTTTT. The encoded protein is CASSQAPGEAGTGELFF.

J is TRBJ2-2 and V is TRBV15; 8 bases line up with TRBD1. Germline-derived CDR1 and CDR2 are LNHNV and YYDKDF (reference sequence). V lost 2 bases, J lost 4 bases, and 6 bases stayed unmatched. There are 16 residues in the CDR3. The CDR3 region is CATSRRGQGPTGELFF. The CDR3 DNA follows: TGTGCCACCAGCAGACGAGGACAGGGCCCCACCGGGGAGCTGTTTTTT.

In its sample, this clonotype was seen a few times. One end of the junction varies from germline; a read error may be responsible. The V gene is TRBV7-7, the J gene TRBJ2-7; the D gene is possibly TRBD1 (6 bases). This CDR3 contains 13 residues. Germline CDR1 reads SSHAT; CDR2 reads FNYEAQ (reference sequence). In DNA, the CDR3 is TGTGCTAGCAGCCGCGGACAGATATACGAGCAGTACTTC. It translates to CASSRGQIYEQYF.

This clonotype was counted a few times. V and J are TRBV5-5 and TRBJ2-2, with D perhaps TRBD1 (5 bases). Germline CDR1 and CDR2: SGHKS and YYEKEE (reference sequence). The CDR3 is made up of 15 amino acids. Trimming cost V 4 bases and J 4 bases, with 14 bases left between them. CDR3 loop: CASSAFQGFTGELFF. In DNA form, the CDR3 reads TGTGCCAGCAGCGCATTCCAGGGTTTCACCGGGGAGCTGTTTTTT. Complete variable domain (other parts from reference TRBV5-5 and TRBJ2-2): DAGVTQSPTHLIKTRGQQVTLRCSPISGHKSVSWYQQVLGQGPQFIFQYYEKEERGRGNFPDRFSARQFPNYSSELNVNALLLGDSALYLCASSAFQGFTGELFFGEGSRLTVL.

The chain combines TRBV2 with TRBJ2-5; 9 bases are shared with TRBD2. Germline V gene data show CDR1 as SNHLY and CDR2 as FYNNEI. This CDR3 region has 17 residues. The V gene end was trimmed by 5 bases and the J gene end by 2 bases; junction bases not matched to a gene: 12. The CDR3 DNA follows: TGTGCCAGCAGTTCATCATGGAGACTAGCGGCTCAAGAGACCCAGTACTTC. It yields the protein CASSSSWRLAAQETQYF.

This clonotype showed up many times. The CDR3 DNA reads as TGTGCCAGCAGCCTTAGCGGGAGGGAGCGCAATGAGCAGTTCTTC. It yields the protein CASSLSGRERNEQFF. The V gene is TRBV12-3 or TRBV12-4, the J gene TRBJ2-1, with 11 bases aligning to TRBD2. V shed 6 bases, J shed 6 bases, and the junction held 7 bases outside the gene matches. The CDR3 totals 15 residues.

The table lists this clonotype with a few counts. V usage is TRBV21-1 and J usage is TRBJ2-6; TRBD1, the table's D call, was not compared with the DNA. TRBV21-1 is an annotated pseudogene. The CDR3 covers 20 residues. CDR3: CASRTQTVGRSLSGANVLTF. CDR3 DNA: TGTGCCAGCAGAACCCAAACGGTGGGGCGTTCTCTCTCTGGGGCCAACGTCCTGACTTTC.

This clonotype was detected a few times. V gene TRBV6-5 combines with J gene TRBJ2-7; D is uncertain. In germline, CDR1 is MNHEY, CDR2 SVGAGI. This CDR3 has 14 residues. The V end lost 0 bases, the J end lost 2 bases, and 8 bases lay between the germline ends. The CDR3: CASSYSTDAYEQYF. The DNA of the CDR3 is TGTGCCAGCAGTTACTCCACGGACGCCTACGAGCAGTACTTC.

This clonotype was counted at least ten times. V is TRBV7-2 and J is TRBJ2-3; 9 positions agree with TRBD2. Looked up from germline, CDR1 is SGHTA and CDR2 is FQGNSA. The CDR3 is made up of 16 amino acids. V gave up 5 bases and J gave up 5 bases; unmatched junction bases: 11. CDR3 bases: TGTGCCAGCAGCCCCGGGGTGCGGGGGGGTAGAGATACGCAGTATTTT. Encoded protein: CASSPGVRGGRDTQYF.

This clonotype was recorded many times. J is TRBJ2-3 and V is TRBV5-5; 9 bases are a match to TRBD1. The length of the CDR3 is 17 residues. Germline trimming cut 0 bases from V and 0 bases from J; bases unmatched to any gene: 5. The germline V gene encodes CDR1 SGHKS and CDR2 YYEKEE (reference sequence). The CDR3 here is CASSLVPGQGSTDTQYF. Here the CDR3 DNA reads TGTGCCAGCAGCTTGGTGCCCGGACAGGGGAGCACAGATACGCAGTATTTT. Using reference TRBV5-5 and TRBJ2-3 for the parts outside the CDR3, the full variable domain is DAGVTQSPTHLIKTRGQQVTLRCSPISGHKSVSWYQQVLGQGPQFIFQYYEKEERGRGNFPDRFSARQFPNYSSELNVNALLLGDSALYLCASSLVPGQGSTDTQYFGPGTRLTVL.

The CDR3 loop is CSVALDHTDTQYF. CDR3 coding DNA: TGCAGCGTTGCACTAGATCACACAGATACGCAGTATTTT. This chain links TRBV29-1 with TRBJ2-3, with D possibly matching TRBD2 (5 bases). The CDR3 is made up of 13 amino acids. V lost 4 bases and J 2 bases, leaving 10 bases between the germline ends. CDR1 is SQVTM, CDR2 ANQGSEA, per germline.

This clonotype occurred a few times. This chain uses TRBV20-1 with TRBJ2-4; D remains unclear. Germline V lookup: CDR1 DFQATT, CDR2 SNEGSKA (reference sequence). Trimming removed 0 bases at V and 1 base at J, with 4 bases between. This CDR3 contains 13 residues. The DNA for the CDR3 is TGCAGTGCTAGAGACAACGCCAAAAACATTCAGTACTTC. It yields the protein CSARDNAKNIQYF.

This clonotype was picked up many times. This chain's CDR3 is CASSSSSDPLNTEAFF. The CDR3, as DNA: TGCGCCAGCAGCTCGTCCTCGGACCCATTGAACACTGAAGCTTTCTTT. The chain links TRBV5-1 to TRBJ1-1; D call uncertain. The CDR3 extends over 16 amino acids. The germline gives CDR1 SGHRS, CDR2 YFSETQ. V was trimmed by 3 bases and J by 0 bases, leaving 15 bases between them.

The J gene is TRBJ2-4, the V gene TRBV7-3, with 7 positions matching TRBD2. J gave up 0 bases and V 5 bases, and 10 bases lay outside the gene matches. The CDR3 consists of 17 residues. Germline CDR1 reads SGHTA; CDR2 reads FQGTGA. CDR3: CASSPIREGRAKNIQYF. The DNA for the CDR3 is TGTGCCAGCAGCCCGATCAGGGAGGGGAGAGCCAAAAACATTCAGTACTTC.

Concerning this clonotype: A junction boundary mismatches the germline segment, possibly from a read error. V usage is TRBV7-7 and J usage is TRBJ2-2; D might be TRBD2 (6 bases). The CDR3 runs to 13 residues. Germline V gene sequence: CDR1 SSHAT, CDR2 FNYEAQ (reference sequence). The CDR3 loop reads CASSAGGTGELFF. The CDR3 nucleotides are TGTGCTAGCAGCGCCGGAGGGACCGGGGAGCTGTTTTTT.